This T cell receptor beta chain was captured by sequencing in a study of Graves' ophthalmopathy and Graves' hyperthyroidism. The study, taken as a whole, reports: The model forecast ophthalmopathy progression, reaching under 71% sensitivity and approximately 72% specificity.

CDR3 size: 15 residues. Germline-derived CDR1 and CDR2 are LNHDA and SQIVND (reference sequence). The authors amplified TCR beta CDR3 regions, and they did so from RNA transcripts for repertoire sequencing. The first round was an RT-PCR with HTBI primers, and the second round was a multiplex PCR. MiXCR, applied by TCRdb to the multiplex PCR reads, yields one record per CDR3 protein. This table holds about half a million distinct CDR3 sequences, around an eighth found once. This clonotype was detected ten times or more. No antigen is known for it. Those donors who had ophthalmopathy presented with moderate-to-severe activity, a CAS of ≥3, a NOSPECS of ≥4 and a duration under 3 months. Researchers turned away patients with other autoimmune diseases, uncontrolled infections, pregnancy or lactation.

Sample: blood. The chain is built from TRBV19 and TRBJ1-1, with TRBD1 matching over 10 bases. The source of this sequence is a woman aged 25 to 39 with Graves' ophthalmopathy. The CDR3 spells CATGTGASMNTEAFF. As DNA, the CDR3 is TGTGCTACGGGGACAGGGGCTTCAATGAACACTGAAGCTTTCTTT. The full variable domain, its missing parts supplied by reference TRBV19 and TRBJ1-1, is DGGITQSPKYLFRKEGQNVTLSCEQNLNHDAMYWYRQDPGQGLRLIYYSQIVNDFQKGDIAEGYSVSREKKESFPLTVTSAQKNPTAFYLCATGTGASMNTEAFFGQGTRLTVV.